This T cell receptor beta chain was sequenced for a study of shared clonotypes between healthy human individuals. Study-wide context: The composition of the donors was two women and a few men aged 18 to 49. Overall study findings and caveats: For naive CD4 cells, around 5% of clonotypes were shared across a handful of donors. An anticipated effect of sequencing depth on clonotype sharing among donors was recognized.

The table came from immunoSEQ multiplex PCR; TCRdb's copy has only in-frame clones and leaves some out. The data contain roughly 2 million clones, 90% to 95% of them seen just once; the ten biggest clones take up 0.13%. Comments on this clone: Its antigen is not known.

Per the germline V gene, CDR1 is ENHRY and CDR2 is SYGVKD. V shed 6 bases, J shed 3 bases, and the junction held 6 bases outside the gene matches. This CDR3 is built from 16 residues. The V gene is TRBV10-3, the J gene TRBJ2-1, with 12 bases fitting TRBD2. The sample was naive CD4+ T cells sorted from blood. As for subset: CD45RA+ positively selected. This receptor was identified in a man between 18 and 35 years old in good health. DNA for the CDR3: TGTGCCATCAGAGTACTAGCGGGAGGCCTCTACAATGAGCAGTTCTTC. Amino acid sequence: CAIRVLAGGLYNEQFF.